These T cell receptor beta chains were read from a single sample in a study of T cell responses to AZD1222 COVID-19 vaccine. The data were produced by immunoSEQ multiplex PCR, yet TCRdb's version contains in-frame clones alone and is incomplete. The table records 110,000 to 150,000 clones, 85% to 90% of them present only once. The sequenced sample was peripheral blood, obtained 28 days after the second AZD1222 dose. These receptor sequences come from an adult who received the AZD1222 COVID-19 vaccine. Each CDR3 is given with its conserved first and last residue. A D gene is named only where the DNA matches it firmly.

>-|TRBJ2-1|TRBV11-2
CASSLATLRAVGEQFF
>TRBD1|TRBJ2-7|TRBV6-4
CASRPGQGGLLYEQYF
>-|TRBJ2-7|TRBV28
CASSLTGAEEQYF
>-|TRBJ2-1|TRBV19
CASSRWGINEQFF
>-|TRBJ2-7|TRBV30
CAWSISGRSSYEQYF
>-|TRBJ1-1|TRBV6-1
CASSEGWGWLNTEAFF
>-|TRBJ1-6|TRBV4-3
CASSQGAGPISPLHF
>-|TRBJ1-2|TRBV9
CASSVFSSTVQPGYTF
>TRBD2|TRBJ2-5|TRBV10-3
CAISESSGTSGKETQYF
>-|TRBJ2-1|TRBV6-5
CASSYAGYNEQFF
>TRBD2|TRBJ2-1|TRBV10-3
CAISDLADREFF
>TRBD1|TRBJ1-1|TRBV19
CASSPGTGNTEAFF
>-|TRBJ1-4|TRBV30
CAWTPASTNEKLFF
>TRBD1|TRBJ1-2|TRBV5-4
CASSFRTGGYGYTF
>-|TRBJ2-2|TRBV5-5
CASSLLSGFGELFF
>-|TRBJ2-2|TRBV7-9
CASSQGLAGELFF
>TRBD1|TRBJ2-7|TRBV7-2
CASSDRGSEQYF
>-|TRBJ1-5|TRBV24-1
CATSETTGVDQPQHF
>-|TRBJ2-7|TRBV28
CASSLNPYEQYF
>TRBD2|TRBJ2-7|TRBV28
CASSFPGAGGSYEQYF
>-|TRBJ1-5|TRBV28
CASSLGDSIFQPQHF
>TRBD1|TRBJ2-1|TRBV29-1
CSVSGTGMDEQFF
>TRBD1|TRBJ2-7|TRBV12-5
CASGQGDRAEQYF
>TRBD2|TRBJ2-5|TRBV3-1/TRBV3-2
CASSHRDYQETQYF
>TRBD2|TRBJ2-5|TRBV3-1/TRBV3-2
CASSVAGSNGAQYF
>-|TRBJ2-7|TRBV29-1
CSVEESRWDEQYF
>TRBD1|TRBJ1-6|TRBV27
CASSLAGGNSPLHF
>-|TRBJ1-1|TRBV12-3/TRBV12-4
CASSLGLHTEAFF
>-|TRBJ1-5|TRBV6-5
CASTKGGVSNQPQHF
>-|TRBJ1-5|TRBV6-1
CASSEGQLNQPQHF
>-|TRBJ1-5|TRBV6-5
CASGPSQGRPQHF